These T cell receptor beta chains were read from a single sample in a study of beta chain features in type 1 diabetes. Profiling relied on immunoSEQ multiplex PCR, and the TCRdb table lists in-frame clones only, not all of them. The table includes approximately 250,000 clones, 13% to 15% detected once. The sequenced sample was naive CD4+ T cells from blood. Receptors originate from a woman aged 40 to 50 in good health. Each CDR3 is given with its conserved first and last residue. The D gene is left open where the match is weak. Not every row has a clone size; where given, it reads once, few, many or a size class.

J,size,D,V,CDR3,DNA
TRBJ2-4,few,-,TRBV7-8,CASSFGEGVNIQYF,TGTGCCAGCAGCTTTGGCGAGGGAGTCAACATTCAGTACTTC
TRBJ2-5,-,-,TRBV9,CASSVANGETQYF,TGTGCCAGCAGCGTAGCAAACGGGGAGACCCAGTACTTC
TRBJ1-1,-,-,TRBV25-1,CASSESPGINTEAFF,TGTGCCAGCAGTGAATCCCCAGGGATAAACACTGAAGCTTTCTTT
TRBJ1-6,-,-,TRBV9,CASSVEGNSPLHF,TGTGCCAGCAGCGTAGAGGGGAATTCACCCCTCCACTTT
TRBJ2-3,-,TRBD2,TRBV19,CASSMVAGGPDTQYF,TGTGCCAGTAGTATGGTAGCGGGGGGGCCAGATACGCAGTATTTT
TRBJ2-6,few,TRBD1,TRBV15,CATDRAGANVLTF,TGTGCCACTGACAGGGCTGGGGCCAACGTCCTGACTTTC
TRBJ2-7,few,-,TRBV11-2,CASSLSVLDYEQYF,TGTGCCAGCAGCTTATCAGTGCTTGACTACGAGCAGTACTTC
TRBJ2-3,few,TRBD2,TRBV23-1,CASSHLSSGGPTDTQYF,TGCGCCAGCAGTCACTTGTCTAGCGGGGGGCCCACAGATACGCAGTATTTT
TRBJ2-7,-,TRBD1,TRBV15,CATSTSGTGASEQYF,TGTGCCACCAGCACCTCCGGGACAGGGGCTTCGGAGCAGTACTTC
TRBJ2-7,few,TRBD1,TRBV29-1,CSVEESQGVGEQYF,TGCAGCGTTGAAGAGTCGCAGGGGGTAGGTGAGCAGTACTTC
TRBJ1-1,-,TRBD1,TRBV7-6,CASSLQGDTEAFF,TGTGCCAGCAGCTTACAGGGGGACACTGAAGCTTTCTTT
TRBJ2-1,few,TRBD2,TRBV7-2,CASSFGTSKFF,TGTGCCAGCAGCTTCGGGACTAGTAAGTTCTTC
TRBJ1-4,once,-,TRBV6-5,CASSSTDEKLFF,TGTGCCAGCAGTTCAACAGACGAAAAACTGTTTTTT
TRBJ1-5,-,TRBD1,TRBV9,CASSVWRQGRSPLANQPQHF,TGTGCCAGCAGCGTATGGAGACAGGGGCGGTCCCCCTTGGCCAATCAGCCCCAGCATTTT
TRBJ1-6,-,-,TRBV7-9,CASSFGRTNSPLHF,TGTGCCAGCAGCTTTGGACGGACAAATTCACCCCTCCACTTT
TRBJ1-4,few,-,TRBV28,CASSLRGQMNEKLFF,TGTGCCAGCAGTTTAAGGGGTCAGATGAATGAAAAACTGTTTTTT
TRBJ1-6,few,TRBD1,TRBV19,CASSARQGPNSPLHF,TGTGCCAGTAGTGCGCGACAGGGCCCCAATTCACCCCTCCACTTT
TRBJ2-7,few,TRBD1,TRBV6-5,CASRRQGMPYEQYF,TGTGCCAGCAGACGACAGGGGATGCCCTACGAGCAGTACTTC
TRBJ1-4,-,TRBD1,TRBV5-1,CASSPQGDRQKLFF,TGCGCCAGCAGCCCCCAAGGGGACAGGCAAAAACTGTTTTTT
TRBJ1-6,-,TRBD1,TRBV7-2,CAGRTGALYNSPLHF,TGTGCCGGACGGACAGGGGCCCTTTATAATTCACCCCTCCACTTT
TRBJ2-1,-,-,TRBV4-2,CASSQGPDGYEQFF,TGTGCCAGCAGCCAAGGACCCGACGGGTATGAGCAGTTCTTC
TRBJ2-2,-,-,TRBV18,CASSPQNVAGELFF,TGTGCCAGCTCACCACAAAATGTCGCCGGGGAGCTGTTTTTT
TRBJ1-4,-,-,TRBV19,CASSPRQTWNEKLFF,TGTGCCAGTAGTCCTCGACAGACGTGGAATGAAAAACTGTTTTTT
TRBJ1-1,few,TRBD1,TRBV13,CASSSYWDRGNTEAFF,TGTGCCAGCAGCTCTTATTGGGACAGGGGGAACACTGAAGCTTTCTTT
TRBJ2-5,many,-,TRBV29-1,CSVEGVGETQYF,TGCAGCGTTGAAGGTGTCGGGGAGACCCAGTACTTC
TRBJ2-3,-,-,TRBV11-2,CASSPTIQGGGTDTQYF,TGTGCCAGCAGCCCGACGATACAGGGAGGGGGTACAGATACGCAGTATTTT
TRBJ2-5,-,-,TRBV1,CTSSRKTSGGQETQYF,TGCACCAGCAGCCGAAAGACTAGCGGGGGCCAAGAGACCCAGTACTTC
TRBJ2-2,few,-,TRBV6-5,CASSYSYSAGELFF,TGTGCCAGCAGTTACTCCTACAGTGCCGGGGAGCTGTTTTTT
TRBJ2-1,-,-,TRBV2,CASSEKRSAYGNEQFF,TGTGCCAGCAGTGAAAAGCGGTCAGCCTACGGGAATGAGCAGTTCTTC
TRBJ1-6,few,-,TRBV19,CASSIDSRSDSPLHF,TGTGCCAGTAGTATAGATTCCCGTTCGGATTCACCCCTCCACTTT
TRBJ1-2,few,TRBD1,TRBV5-6,CASIRQGRVSYTF,TGTGCCAGCATACGACAGGGCCGAGTTAGCTACACCTTC
TRBJ1-1,few,-,TRBV11-2,CASSNRESDTEAFF,TGTGCCAGCAGCAACCGGGAGTCAGACACTGAAGCTTTCTTT
TRBJ1-1,-,-,TRBV7-2,CASSLTPGEDTEAFF,TGTGCCAGCAGCCTGACACCGGGGGAGGACACTGAAGCTTTCTTT
TRBJ2-1,-,-,TRBV7-2,CASSPWAGSYNEQFF,TGTGCCAGCAGCCCCTGGGCGGGCTCCTACAATGAGCAGTTCTTC
TRBJ2-5,few,-,TRBV18,CASSPQGQSGQYF,TGTGCCAGCTCACCACAGGGCCAGTCGGGGCAGTACTTC
TRBJ2-3,-,TRBD2,TRBV7-2,CASSLPRLAGGFGDTQYF,TGTGCCAGCAGCTTACCCCGACTAGCGGGGGGGTTCGGAGATACGCAGTATTTT
TRBJ2-3,few,TRBD2,TRBV4-1,CASSQDPRGGRTGYF,TGCGCCAGCAGCCAAGATCCCCGGGGGGGCCGGACCGGGTATTTT